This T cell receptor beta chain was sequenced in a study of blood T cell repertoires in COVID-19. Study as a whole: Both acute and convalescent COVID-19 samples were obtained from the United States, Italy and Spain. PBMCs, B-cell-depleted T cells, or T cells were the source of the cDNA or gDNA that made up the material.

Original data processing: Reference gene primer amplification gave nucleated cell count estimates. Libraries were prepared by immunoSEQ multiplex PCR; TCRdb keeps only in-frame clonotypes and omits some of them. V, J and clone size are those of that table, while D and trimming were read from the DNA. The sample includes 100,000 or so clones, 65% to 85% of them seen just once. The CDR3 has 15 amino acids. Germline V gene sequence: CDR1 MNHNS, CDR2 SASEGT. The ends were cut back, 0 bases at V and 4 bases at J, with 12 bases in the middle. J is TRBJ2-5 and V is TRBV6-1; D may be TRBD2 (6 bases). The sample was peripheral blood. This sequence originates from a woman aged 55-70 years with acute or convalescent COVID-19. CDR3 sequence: CASSEAPGVGETQYF. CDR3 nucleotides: TGTGCCAGCAGTGAAGCGCCGGGGGTTGGAGAGACCCAGTACTTC.